A single sample is the source of the 15 T cell receptor beta chains below, sequenced in a study of PD-1 blockade in classical Hodgkin lymphoma. Every one of the patients relapsed after autologous stem cell transplantation (brentuximab vedotin exposure was variable). The table came from immunoSEQ multiplex PCR; TCRdb's copy has only in-frame clones and leaves some out. This sample has nearly 60,000 clones, with roughly 90% found just once. The sample was peripheral blood mononuclear cells (PBMCs), taken before the second cycle of nivolumab. Receptor source: a human donor with classical Hodgkin lymphoma.

The genes are TRBV6-6 and TRBJ1-5; 10 bases agree with TRBD1. V lost 6 bases and J lost 4; bases outside the gene matches: 9. CDR3 length: 16 amino acids. CDR1 is MNHNY, CDR2 SVGAGI, per germline (reference sequence). The CDR3 region has the DNA TGTGCCAGCAGCAATTTGGGGGGACAGGGGAATCAGCCCCAGCATTTT. This translates into CASSNLGGQGNQPQHF.

V gene TRBV27 combines with J gene TRBJ1-2; TRBD1 agrees at 7 bases. Germline V gene data show CDR1 as MNHEY and CDR2 as SMNVEV (reference sequence). The CDR3 loop spans 13 amino acids. This chain's CDR3 is CASQGGAGFGYTF. In DNA form, the CDR3 reads TGTGCGTCGCAGGGGGGGGCAGGTTTTGGCTACACCTTC.

This sequence joins TRBV2 and TRBJ2-1; TRBD2 is a possible D gene (6 bases). Germline V gene data show CDR1 as SNHLY and CDR2 as FYNNEI. V lost 8 bases and J lost 3, with 8 bases in between. The CDR3 runs to 12 residues. The CDR3 region has the DNA TGTGCCAGCTCGACTAGCTACAATGAGCAGTTCTTC. The encoded protein is CASSTSYNEQFF. Full variable domain (outside the CDR3, taken from reference TRBV2 and TRBJ2-1): EPEVTQTPSHQVTQMGQEVILRCVPISNHLYFYWYRQILGQKVEFLVSFYNNEISEKSEIFDDQFSVERPDGSNFTLKIRSTKLEDSAMYFCASSTSYNEQFFGPGTRLTVL.

V usage is TRBV19 and J usage is TRBJ1-6, with D unresolved. The CDR3 runs to 12 residues. The V gene lost 3 bases and the J gene lost 13 bases, with 10 bases spanning the gap. CDR1 is LNHDA, CDR2 SQIVND, per germline (reference sequence). The CDR3 DNA follows: TGTGCCAGTAGTATCGGTCGGGCCCCCCTCCACTTT. This gives the protein CASSIGRAPLHF.

The CDR3 DNA reads as TGTGGGAGAAGGGACACTGAAGCTTTCTTT. Its translation: CGRRDTEAFF. The chain employs TRBV12-2 and TRBJ1-1. TRBV12-2 constitutes a pseudogene. CDR3 length: 10 amino acids.

This clone showed up just once. The V call is TRBV28, the J call TRBJ1-1, with unresolved D. The germline V gene encodes CDR1 MDHEN and CDR2 SYDVKM. This CDR3 has 14 residues. Trimming took 10 bases from V and 3 from J, leaving 18 bases between them. CDR3 residues: CAITTGWRDTEAFF. CDR3 DNA: TGTGCCATCACAACTGGGTGGAGGGACACTGAAGCTTTCTTT.

The chain links TRBV5-6 to TRBJ2-1; 7 bases are shared with TRBD2. The CDR3 has 15 residues. Germline CDR1 SGHDT, CDR2 YYEEEE. With 6 bases clipped from V and 4 bases from J, the junction kept 10 bases outside the gene matches. The CDR3 DNA reads as TGTGCCAGCACTAAGGTGGGAGGGTCTTACAATGAGCAGTTCTTC. Amino acid sequence: CASTKVGGSYNEQFF.

This sequence joins TRBV4-3 and TRBJ1-5, with TRBD1 as a possible D gene (6 bases). Germline values: CDR1 LGHNA, CDR2 YSLEER. This CDR3 region has 15 residues. V lost 5 bases and J 0 bases, leaving 11 bases between the germline ends. The CDR3 here is CASSRTESSNQPQHF. CDR3 nucleotides: TGCGCCAGCAGCAGGACAGAAAGTAGCAATCAGCCCCAGCATTTT.

V and J are TRBV27 and TRBJ2-1; 8 bases are a match to TRBD2. The germline gives CDR1 MNHEY, CDR2 SMNVEV (reference sequence). The CDR3 contains 12 residues. V shed 3 bases and J 10 bases; nucleotides not matched to a gene: 2. CDR3 nucleotides: TGTGCCAGCAGTTTCCCTAGCGGGGAGCAGTTCTTC. Protein sequence: CASSFPSGEQFF.

The V gene is TRBV5-1, the J gene TRBJ2-5; 14 nucleotides line up with TRBD2. The ends lost 3 bases at V and 5 bases at J; junction bases unmatched: 9. Per germline, CDR1 SGHRS and CDR2 YFSETQ. CDR3 length equals 17 residues. The CDR3 loop reads CASSSTTSGGAFETQYF. CDR3 bases: TGCGCCAGCAGCTCGACGACTAGCGGGGGGGCCTTCGAGACCCAGTACTTC.

This clone has a single count. This sequence joins TRBV6-5 and TRBJ1-1; the D is unclear. CDR1 and CDR2 from the germline V gene are MNHEY and SVGAGI. This CDR3 has 15 residues. V was clipped by 0 bases and J by 0 bases, with 8 bases between them. The CDR3 loop is CASSYSGRLNTEAFF. CDR3 in DNA: TGTGCCAGCAGTTACTCAGGGAGATTGAACACTGAAGCTTTCTTT.

The rearrangement joins TRBV2 to TRBJ2-3; TRBD2 might be the D (6 bases). Per the germline V gene, CDR1 is SNHLY and CDR2 is FYNNEI. The CDR3 has 16 residues. V dropped 0 bases and J dropped 1 base, with 11 bases sitting between them. The CDR3: CASSEATGRRTDTQYF. DNA for the CDR3: TGTGCCAGCAGTGAAGCGACGGGGAGGCGCACAGATACGCAGTATTTT.

The chain recombines TRBV30 with TRBJ1-2; 9 bases fit TRBD1. The length of the CDR3 is 11 residues. Losses at the gene ends were 7 bases for V and 4 bases for J; bases not matched to a gene: 1. The germline V gene encodes CDR1 GTSNPN and CDR2 SVGIG (reference sequence). The CDR3 bases are TGTGCCTCACAGGGGGCCTATGGCTACACCTTC. Amino acid sequence: CASQGAYGYTF.

The chain combines TRBV27 with TRBJ2-5, with D tentatively TRBD1 or TRBD2 (6 bases each). CDR3 length: 14 amino acids. V was cut by 6 bases and J by 2 bases, with 13 bases left in between. In germline, CDR1 is MNHEY, CDR2 SMNVEV (reference sequence). CDR3 nucleotides: TGTGCCAGCAGGCCCGGGGGCGGTCAAGAGACCCAGTACTTC. Protein sequence: CASRPGGGQETQYF.

The chain is built from TRBV11-3 and TRBJ1-3, with D unresolved. Trimming left V 5 bases short and J 0 bases short, with 8 bases between. Germline-derived CDR1 and CDR2 are SGHNT and YENEEA. The CDR3 has 14 residues. The CDR3 here is CASSGQNSGNTIYF. DNA of the CDR3: TGTGCCAGCAGCGGTCAGAACTCTGGAAACACCATATATTTT.